What follows are 15 T cell receptor beta chains derived from one specimen sequenced in a study of response to subunit inactivated influenza vaccine. One entry per CDR3 protein results from TCRdb running MiXCR on the RT-PCR reads. The sample holds fewer than 750,000 distinct CDR3 sequences, roughly 15% seen once. Sample: PBMCs from blood, taken about 13 days after vaccination. The receptors were gathered from a man aged 50 or older who received an inactivated influenza vaccine.

V and J are TRBV10-2 and TRBJ2-3; perhaps TRBD2 as D (5 bases). Germline lookup yields CDR1 WSHSY and CDR2 SAAADI. There are 12 residues in the CDR3. V was clipped by 6 bases and J by 8 bases, with 12 bases between them. The CDR3 sequence: CASRPEGFTQYF. The CDR3 nucleotides read TGCGCCAGCAGGCCAGAGGGTTTTACGCAGTATTTT.

Note on this clonotype: A much larger clone sits a single nucleotide away, making a read error possible. This chain uses TRBV18 with TRBJ2-5; D not resolved. The V end was cut by 1 base, the J end by 4 bases, with 10 bases between. The CDR3 runs to 14 residues. The germline V gene encodes CDR1 KGHSH and CDR2 LQKENI. The CDR3 spells CASSPRPSRETQYF. In nucleotides, the CDR3 is TGTGCCAGCTCACCACGGCCTTCGCGAGAGACCCAGTACTTC.

In this sample, this clonotype turned up a few times. The chain employs TRBV25-1 and TRBJ2-2; no clear D. Germline assignment: CDR1 MGHDK and CDR2 SYGVNS. This CDR3 comprises 15 residues. V lost 3 bases, J lost 3 bases, and 11 bases lay in between. The CDR3: CASSDGDGHTGELFF. CDR3 nucleotides: TGTGCCAGCAGTGACGGCGACGGGCACACCGGGGAGCTGTTTTTT.

This clonotype was recorded many times. V gene TRBV29-1 combines with J gene TRBJ2-5; D may match TRBD1 or TRBD2 (5 bases each). Germline V gene sequence: CDR1 SQVTM, CDR2 ANQGSEA. Trimming left V 4 bases short and J 5 bases short, with 11 bases between. The CDR3 extends over 12 amino acids. Written as DNA, the CDR3 is TGCAGCGTTGGTCAGGGAGCGGAGACCCAGTACTTC. Encoded protein: CSVGQGAETQYF.

This clonotype turned up a few times. The rearrangement joins TRBV6-1 to TRBJ2-2, with 7 positions matching TRBD1. V shed 0 bases and J 5 bases; nucleotides not matched to a gene: 3. The CDR3 is made up of 15 amino acids. CDR1 MNHNS and CDR2 SASEGT come from the germline V gene. The CDR3 reads CASSEAHRGTGELFF. Written as DNA, the CDR3 is TGTGCCAGCAGTGAAGCGCACAGGGGTACCGGGGAGCTGTTTTTT.

This chain uses TRBV4-1 with TRBJ1-3; D perhaps matches TRBD1 (6 bases). This CDR3 region has 18 residues. The germline V and J ends were trimmed by 1 base and 4 bases, with 20 bases remaining between them. Germline loops: CDR1 MGHRA, CDR2 YSYEKL. The CDR3 sequence is CASSQGLLQGLEGNTIYF. As DNA, the CDR3 is TGCGCCAGCAGCCAAGGCTTACTACAGGGATTAGAAGGAAACACCATATATTTT.

This clonotype appeared a few times. This chain links TRBV15 with TRBJ2-1; perhaps TRBD2 as D (6 bases). This CDR3 region has 14 residues. V lost 2 bases to trimming and J lost 4 bases, with 9 bases between them. Germline CDR1 LNHNV, CDR2 YYDKDF (reference sequence). CDR3 sequence: CATSRFREYNEQFF. The CDR3 DNA sequence: TGTGCCACCAGCAGATTCCGGGAGTACAATGAGCAGTTCTTC.

This chain joins TRBV24-1 and TRBJ2-7; TRBD1 matches at 9 bases. The V gene end was trimmed by 1 base and the J gene end by 2 bases; junction bases not matched to a gene: 5. Per the germline V gene, CDR1 is KGHDR and CDR2 is SFDVKD. The CDR3 loop spans 16 amino acids. The CDR3 DNA reads TGTGCCACCAGTGATTTCACCGGGACAGGGACCTACGAGCAGTACTTC. Protein product: CATSDFTGTGTYEQYF.

This rearrangement joins TRBV5-1 to TRBJ2-7; D is uncertain. The germline CDR1 and CDR2 sequences are SGHRS and YFSETQ. The CDR3 loop spans 11 amino acids. Trimming cost V 4 bases and J 5 bases, with 7 bases left between them. CDR3 in DNA: TGCGCCAGCAGCCGGAACAACGAGCAGTACTTC. It translates to CASSRNNEQYF.

The chain recombines TRBV3-1 with TRBJ2-1; D possibly corresponds to TRBD1 (6 bases). The CDR3 runs 14 residues. In germline, CDR1 is LGHDT, CDR2 YNNKEL (reference sequence). V was cut by 5 bases and J by 4 bases, with 12 bases left in between. CDR3 bases: TGTGCCAGCAGCGAGAGGGGGAAGTACAATGAGCAGTTCTTC. Translation: CASSERGKYNEQFF.

There are many counts of this clonotype. The V and J genes are TRBV5-1 and TRBJ1-1; D not certain. V shed 0 bases and J shed 5 bases, with 11 bases lying between them. Germline values: CDR1 SGHRS, CDR2 YFSETQ. The CDR3 is 14 residues long. The CDR3 DNA reads TGCGCCAGCAGCTTGGCAACCGGTAGGACTGAAGCTTTCTTT. This translates into CASSLATGRTEAFF.

This clonotype was counted only a few times. The chain joins TRBV4-3 to TRBJ1-5; D unresolved. Germline V gene data show CDR1 as LGHNA and CDR2 as YSLEER. Trimming cost V 0 bases and J 0 bases, with 15 bases left between them. This CDR3 comprises 18 residues. The chain's CDR3 is CASSQDRPGKVSNQPQHF. DNA of the CDR3: TGCGCCAGCAGCCAAGATAGACCTGGGAAAGTTAGCAATCAGCCCCAGCATTTT.

This clonotype was seen more than once but under ten times. V and J are TRBV7-9 and TRBJ2-7, with D unresolved. This CDR3 region has 14 residues. Germline CDR1 SEHNR, CDR2 FQNEAQ (reference sequence). Deletions cut 5 bases from V and 2 bases from J, with 13 bases between. The CDR3 bases are TGTGCCAGCAGCCAAGACGTATGGGCCTACGAGCAGTACTTC. It yields the protein CASSQDVWAYEQYF. Full variable domain (remainder filled in from reference TRBV7-9 and TRBJ2-7): DTGVSQNPRHKITKRGQNVTFRCDPISEHNRLYWYRQTLGQGPEFLTYFQNEAQLEKSRLLSDRFSAERPKGSFSTLEIQRTEQGDSAMYLCASSQDVWAYEQYFGPGTRLTVT.

This clonotype was detected a few times. The V call is TRBV5-1, the J call TRBJ2-7; D is perhaps TRBD1 (5 bases). The CDR3 has 14 residues. The germline V gene encodes CDR1 SGHRS and CDR2 YFSETQ. V was clipped by 1 base and J by 5 bases, with 13 bases between them. The CDR3 is CASSLSSGRDEQYF. The CDR3 DNA follows: TGCGCCAGCAGCTTGTCCTCGGGCAGGGACGAGCAGTACTTC.

This clonotype was found many times. The gene calls are TRBV20-1 and TRBJ2-5; D may be TRBD1 (5 bases). The CDR3 runs to 13 residues. The germline CDR1 and CDR2 sequences are DFQATT and SNEGSKA (reference sequence). V was cut by 7 bases and J by 2 bases, with 14 bases left in between. CDR3 sequence (DNA): TGCAGTGTCGCGACAGCTTCTCAAGAGACCCAGTACTTC. Amino acids: CSVATASQETQYF.